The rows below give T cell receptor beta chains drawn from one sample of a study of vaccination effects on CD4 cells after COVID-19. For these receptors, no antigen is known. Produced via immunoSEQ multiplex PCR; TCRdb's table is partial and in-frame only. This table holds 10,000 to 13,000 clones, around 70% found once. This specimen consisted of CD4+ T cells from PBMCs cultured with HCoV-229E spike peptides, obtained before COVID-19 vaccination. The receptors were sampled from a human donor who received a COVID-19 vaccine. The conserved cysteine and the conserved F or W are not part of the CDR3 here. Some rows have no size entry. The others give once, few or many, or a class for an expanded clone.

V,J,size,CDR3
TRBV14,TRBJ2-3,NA,ASSQERLKQY
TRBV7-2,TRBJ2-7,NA,ASSLAGTVYEQY
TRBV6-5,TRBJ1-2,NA,ASTESQGGAGYT
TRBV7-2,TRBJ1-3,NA,ASSLVGGSSGNTIY
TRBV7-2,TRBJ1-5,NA,ASSLAGTRGNQPQH
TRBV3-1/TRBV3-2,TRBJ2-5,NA,ASRRDYRETQY
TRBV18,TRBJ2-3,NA,ASLSRNGGEGDTQY
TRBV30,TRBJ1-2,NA,AWNGYT
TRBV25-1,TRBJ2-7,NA,ASSESHQTGTLYEQY
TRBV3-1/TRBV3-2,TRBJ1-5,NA,ASSQALGANQPQH
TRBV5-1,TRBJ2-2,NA,ASSLAGQNTGELF
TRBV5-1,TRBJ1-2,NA,ASSLGPGQRSYGYT
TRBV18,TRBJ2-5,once,ASSPRTSGSGETQY
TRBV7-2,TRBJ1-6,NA,ASSYSSYNSPLH
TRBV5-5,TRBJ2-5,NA,ASTLWGAGEETQY
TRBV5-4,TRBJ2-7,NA,ASSTGQGPAEQY
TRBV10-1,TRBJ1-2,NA,ASTRVGGQDGYT
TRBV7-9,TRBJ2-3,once,ASSLGVLAGYLTDTQY
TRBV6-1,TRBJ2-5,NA,ASSEGQGKAETQY
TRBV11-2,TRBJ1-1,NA,ASSPRGGTEAF
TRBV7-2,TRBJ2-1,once,ASSSGTSGGTYNEQF
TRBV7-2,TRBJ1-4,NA,ASSLTGGIEKLF
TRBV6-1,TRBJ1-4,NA,ASSERGNEKLF
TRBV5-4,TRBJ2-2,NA,ASSLVRGGYTGELF
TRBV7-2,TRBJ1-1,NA,ASSLKQGARGTEAF
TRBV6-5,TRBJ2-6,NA,ASSRTDSGANVLT
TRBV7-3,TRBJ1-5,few,ASSLTGQGNQPQH
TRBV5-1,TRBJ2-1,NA,ASSLETAASYNEQF
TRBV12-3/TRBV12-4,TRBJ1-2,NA,ASSLWGNGYT
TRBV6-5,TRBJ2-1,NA,ASSYSRRQINEQF
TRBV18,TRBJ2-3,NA,ASQRLSTDTQY
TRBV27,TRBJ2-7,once,ASSPGESYEQY
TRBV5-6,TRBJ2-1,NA,ASSWGYRSSYNEQF
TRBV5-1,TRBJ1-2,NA,ASSLGTGVGTGYT
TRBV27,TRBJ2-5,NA,ASSPGRLAGGPETQY
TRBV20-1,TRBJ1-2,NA,SASGGHGYT
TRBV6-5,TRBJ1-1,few,ASSYSQGNTEAF
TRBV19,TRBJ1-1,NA,ASSIQGALANTEAF
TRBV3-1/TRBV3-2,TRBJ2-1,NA,ASSQGGGSSYNEQF
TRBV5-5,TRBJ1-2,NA,ASSFRQGGYT
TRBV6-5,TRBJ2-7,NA,ASRTYGTSGYEQY
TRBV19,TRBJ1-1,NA,ASSPRDRGRYEAF
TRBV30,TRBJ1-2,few,AWSRQAGYT
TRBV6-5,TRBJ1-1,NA,ASSYLKRRGHTEAF
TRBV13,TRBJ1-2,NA,ASSRRRQGFNYGYT
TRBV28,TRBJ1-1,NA,ASRSPGGVSTEAF
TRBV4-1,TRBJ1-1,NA,ASRRGQSTEAF
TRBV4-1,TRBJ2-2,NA,ASSPHYNTGELF
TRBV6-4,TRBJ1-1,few,ASSAGGASAEAF
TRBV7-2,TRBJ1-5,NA,ASSFRPKTGDSNQPQH
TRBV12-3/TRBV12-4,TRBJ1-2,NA,ASSLAGPYGYT